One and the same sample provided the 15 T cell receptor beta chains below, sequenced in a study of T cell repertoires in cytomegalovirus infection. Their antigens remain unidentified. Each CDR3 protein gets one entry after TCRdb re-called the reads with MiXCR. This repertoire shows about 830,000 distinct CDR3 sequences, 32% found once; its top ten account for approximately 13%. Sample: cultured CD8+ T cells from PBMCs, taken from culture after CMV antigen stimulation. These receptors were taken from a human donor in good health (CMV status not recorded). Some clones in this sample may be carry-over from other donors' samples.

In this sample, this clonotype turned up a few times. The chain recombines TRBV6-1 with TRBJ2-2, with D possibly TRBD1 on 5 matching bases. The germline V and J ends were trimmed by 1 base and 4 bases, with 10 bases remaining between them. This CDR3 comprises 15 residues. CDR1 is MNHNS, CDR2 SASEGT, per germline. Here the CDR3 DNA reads TGTGCCAGCAGTGAAGAAGCCAGGGCCACCGGGGAGCTGTTTTTT. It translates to CASSEEARATGELFF.

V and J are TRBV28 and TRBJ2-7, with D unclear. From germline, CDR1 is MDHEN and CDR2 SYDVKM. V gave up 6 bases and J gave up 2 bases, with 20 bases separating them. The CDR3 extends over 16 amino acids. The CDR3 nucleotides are TGTGCCAGCAGCCCGAGACCGGGCCTCTTCGCCTACGAGCAGTACGTC. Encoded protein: CASSPRPGLFAYEQYV.

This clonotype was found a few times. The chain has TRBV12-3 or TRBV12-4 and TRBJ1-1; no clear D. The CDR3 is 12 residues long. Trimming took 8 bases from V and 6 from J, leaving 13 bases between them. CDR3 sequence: CASSQGAAEAFF. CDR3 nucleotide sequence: TGTGCCAGCTCCCAAGGAGCGGCTGAAGCTTTCTTT.

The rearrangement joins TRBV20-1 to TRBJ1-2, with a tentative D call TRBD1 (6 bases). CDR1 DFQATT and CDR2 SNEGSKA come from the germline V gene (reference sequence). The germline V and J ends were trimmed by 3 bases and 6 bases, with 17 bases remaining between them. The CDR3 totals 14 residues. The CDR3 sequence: CSARGATGGHGYTF. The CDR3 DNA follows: TGCAGTGCTAGGGGGGCGACAGGAGGGCATGGCTACACCTTC.

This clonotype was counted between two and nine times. CDR3 in DNA: TGTGCCAGCAGGGGACAGGCGGATTTCTCTGGGGCCAACGTCCTGACTTTC. Its protein is CASRGQADFSGANVLTF. The rearrangement links TRBV7-9 to TRBJ2-6; 8 bases map to TRBD1. CDR3 length equals 17 residues. Trimming removed 6 bases from V and 0 bases from J; junction bases left unmatched: 7. Per the germline V gene, CDR1 is SEHNR and CDR2 is FQNEAQ (reference sequence).

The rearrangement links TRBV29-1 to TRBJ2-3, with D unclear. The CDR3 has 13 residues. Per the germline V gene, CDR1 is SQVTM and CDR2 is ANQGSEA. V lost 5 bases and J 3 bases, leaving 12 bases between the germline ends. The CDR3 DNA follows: TGCAGCGTTCCCCAGGACCCTACAGATACGCAGTATTTT. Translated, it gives CSVPQDPTDTQYF.

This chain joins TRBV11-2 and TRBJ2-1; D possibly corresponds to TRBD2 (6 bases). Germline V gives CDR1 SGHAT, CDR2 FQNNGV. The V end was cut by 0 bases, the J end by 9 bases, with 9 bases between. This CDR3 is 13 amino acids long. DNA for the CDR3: TGTGCCAGCAGCTTAGAGTACGGGGGTGAGCAGTTCTTC. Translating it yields CASSLEYGGEQFF.

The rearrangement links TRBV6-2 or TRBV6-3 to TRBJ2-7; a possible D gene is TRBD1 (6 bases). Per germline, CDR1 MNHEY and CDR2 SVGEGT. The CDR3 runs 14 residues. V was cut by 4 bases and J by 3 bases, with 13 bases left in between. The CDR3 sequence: CASSWGPGNYEQYV. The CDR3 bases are TGTGCCAGCAGTTGGGGGCCGGGCAACTACGAGCAGTACGTC.

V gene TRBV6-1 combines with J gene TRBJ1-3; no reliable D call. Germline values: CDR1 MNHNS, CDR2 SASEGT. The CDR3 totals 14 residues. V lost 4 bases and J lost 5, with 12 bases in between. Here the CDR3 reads CASSAGPGRNTIYF. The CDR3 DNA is TGTGCCAGCAGTGCAGGACCGGGAAGAAACACCATATATTTT.

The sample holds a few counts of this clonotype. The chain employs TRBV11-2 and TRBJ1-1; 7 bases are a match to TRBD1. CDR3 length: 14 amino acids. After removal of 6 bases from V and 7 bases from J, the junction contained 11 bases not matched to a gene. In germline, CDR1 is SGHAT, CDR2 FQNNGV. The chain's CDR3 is CASSIIGTVVEAFF. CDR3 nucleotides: TGTGCCAGCAGTATTATCGGGACAGTAGTTGAAGCTTTCTTT.

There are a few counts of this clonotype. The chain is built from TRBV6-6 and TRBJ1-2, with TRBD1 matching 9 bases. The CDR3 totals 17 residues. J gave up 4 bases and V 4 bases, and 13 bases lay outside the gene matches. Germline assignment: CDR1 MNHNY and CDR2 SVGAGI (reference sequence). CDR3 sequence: CASSSGRGQGIRYGYTF. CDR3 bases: TGTGCCAGCAGTTCCGGCAGGGGACAGGGAATCCGCTATGGCTACACCTTC.

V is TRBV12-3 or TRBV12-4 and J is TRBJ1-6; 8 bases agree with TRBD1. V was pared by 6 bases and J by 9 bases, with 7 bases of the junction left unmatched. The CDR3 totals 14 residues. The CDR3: CASRSGGESSPLHF. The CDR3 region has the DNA TGTGCCAGCAGGTCAGGGGGCGAGAGTTCACCCCTCCACTTT.

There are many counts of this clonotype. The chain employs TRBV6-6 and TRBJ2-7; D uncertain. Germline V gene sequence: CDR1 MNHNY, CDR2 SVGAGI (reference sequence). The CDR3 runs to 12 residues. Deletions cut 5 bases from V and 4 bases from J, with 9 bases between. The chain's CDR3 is CASSPDRYEQYV. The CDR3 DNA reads TGTGCCAGCAGTCCGGACCGTTACGAGCAGTACGTC.

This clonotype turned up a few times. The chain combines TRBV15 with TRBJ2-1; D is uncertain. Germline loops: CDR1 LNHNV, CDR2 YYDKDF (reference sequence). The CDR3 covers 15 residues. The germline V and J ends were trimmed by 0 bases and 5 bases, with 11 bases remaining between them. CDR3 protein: CATSRDMGSHNEQFF. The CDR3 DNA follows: TGTGCCACCAGCAGAGATATGGGCAGCCACAATGAGCAGTTCTTC.

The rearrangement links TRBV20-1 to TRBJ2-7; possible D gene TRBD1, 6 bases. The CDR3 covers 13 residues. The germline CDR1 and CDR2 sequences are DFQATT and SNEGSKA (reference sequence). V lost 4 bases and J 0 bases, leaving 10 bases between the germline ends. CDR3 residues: CSAKGVSSYEQYV. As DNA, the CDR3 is TGCAGTGCTAAGGGGGTAAGCTCCTACGAGCAGTACGTC.